This T cell receptor (beta chain) appears in the sequencing data of a study of T-cell memory formation after mild COVID-19. Study-wide context: TCR clusters were largely donor specific. Findings and caveats of the study: Most CD4+ clones that shrank were in CM and EM, while CD8+ ones turned up in EMRA. Some SARS-CoV-2-responding clones were already detected in memory before infection. From day 15 to 85, contracting clones were balanced between CD4 and CD8, whereas later expanders leaned toward CD4+.

TCRdb used MiXCR to reprocess the 5' RACE reads, holding one entry per CDR3 protein. The data show 580,000 or so distinct CDR3 sequences, 15% to 20% seen once. Per the germline V gene, CDR1 is SGHRS and CDR2 is YFSETQ. CDR3 length: 13 residues. V lost 4 bases, J lost 7 bases, and 3 bases stayed unmatched. Concerning this clonotype itself: Its antigen is as yet unknown.

Material: PBMCs or a T cell subset sorted from them (not recorded which). The rearrangement joins TRBV5-1 to TRBJ2-1; 9 bases map to TRBD1. This receptor was identified in an adult woman who had mild COVID-19 (a few samples of this study predate the infection). Cell type and time point are not known. The CDR3 DNA reads as TGCGCCAGCAGCACCGGACAGGGGAATGAGCAGTTCTTC. Protein sequence: CASSTGQGNEQFF.